Listed here is a single T cell receptor (beta chain). The target antigen is unknown. This sample was included in a study of immune cell composition in non-small cell lung cancer. Study details: Most cases were lung adenocarcinoma or squamous cell carcinoma. Notes on the study in general: Tumour-associated clones >0.5% occurred in 33% of adenocarcinomas, roughly 80% of squamous. Lung squamous cell carcinoma tumours had significantly higher top 10 clone scores and productive clonality than lung adenocarcinoma. Adenocarcinomas with higher top tumour-associated clone frequency had more reactive TILs.

V was clipped by 8 bases and J by 2 bases, with 17 bases between them. CDR1 and CDR2 from the germline V gene are SEHNR and FQNEAQ (reference sequence). The CDR3 is 15 residues long. Sequencing was performed with immunoSEQ multiplex PCR; in TCRdb, only in-frame clones are kept and a portion is missing. This table holds several thousand clones, under 80% found once. The V gene is TRBV7-9, the J gene TRBJ2-3; D is unresolved. This receptor was obtained from a human donor with non-small cell lung cancer. What was sequenced was lung tumor tissue. The CDR3 nucleotides are TGTGCCAGCCAAGGCCCCGGGCATTCCACAGATACGCAGTATTTT. Encoded protein: CASQGPGHSTDTQYF.